This T cell receptor (beta chain) stems from a study of T cells in Graves' hyperthyroidism and ophthalmopathy. Study-wide findings and caveats: Most thyroid clonotypes expanded above 0.001 were also detected in blood.

The source material, RNA transcripts, was used to amplify TCR beta CDR3 regions. HTBI primers were the set used in a first-round RT-PCR of the TCR CDR3. TCRdb re-called the multiplex PCR reads with MiXCR, one entry per CDR3 protein. Of under 300,000 distinct CDR3 sequences listed, around 20% are singletons. The CDR3 totals 11 residues. Trimming left V 6 bases short and J 9 bases short, with 11 bases between. Concerning this clonotype: Antigen unknown.

This clonotype was sampled from a man in his thirties or forties with Graves' ophthalmopathy. Sequencing input: blood. V and J are TRBV12-3 or TRBV12-4 and TRBJ2-5; the D gene is possibly TRBD2 (6 bases). The CDR3 is CASSETSPQYF. Here the CDR3 DNA reads TGTGCCAGCAGCGAAACTAGCCCCCAGTACTTC.